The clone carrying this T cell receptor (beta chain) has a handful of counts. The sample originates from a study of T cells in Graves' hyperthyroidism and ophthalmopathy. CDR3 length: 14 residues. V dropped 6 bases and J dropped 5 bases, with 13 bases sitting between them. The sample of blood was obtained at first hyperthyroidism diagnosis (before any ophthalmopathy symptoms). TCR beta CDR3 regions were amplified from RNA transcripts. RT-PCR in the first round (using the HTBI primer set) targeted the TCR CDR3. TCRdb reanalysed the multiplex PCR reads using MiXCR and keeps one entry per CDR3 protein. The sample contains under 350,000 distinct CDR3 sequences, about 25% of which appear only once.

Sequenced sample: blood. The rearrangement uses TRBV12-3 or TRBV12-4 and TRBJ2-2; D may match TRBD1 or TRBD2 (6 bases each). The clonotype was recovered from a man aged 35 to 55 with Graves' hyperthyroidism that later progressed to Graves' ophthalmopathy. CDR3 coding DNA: TGTGCCAGCAGAGGGCTAGGGGGGACCGGGGAGCTGTTTTTT. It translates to CASRGLGGTGELFF.